Shown below are 26 T cell receptor beta chains from a single sample sequenced in a study of blood T cell repertoires in COVID-19. Method: immunoSEQ multiplex PCR; TCRdb's copy keeps in-frame clones and lacks some. The sample consists of some 150,000 clones, 75% to 90% of them appearing once. The material sequenced was peripheral blood. These receptor sequences come from a woman in her sixties with COVID-19, enrolled during active disease.

V usage is TRBV11-2 and J usage is TRBJ1-6, with 7 bases that match TRBD1. This CDR3 is built from 17 residues. Unmatched junction bases numbered 10, after V lost 4 bases and J lost 4 bases. Germline values: CDR1 SGHAT, CDR2 FQNNGV. The CDR3 sequence is CASSSLKKTGYNSPLHF. The DNA of the CDR3 is TGTGCCAGCAGCTCACTTAAAAAGACAGGGTATAATTCACCCCTCCACTTT.

V gene TRBV9 combines with J gene TRBJ1-3; 7 nucleotides line up with TRBD1. In germline, CDR1 is SGDLS, CDR2 YYNGEE. This CDR3 region has 15 residues. Losses at the gene ends were 3 bases for V and 4 bases for J; bases not matched to a gene: 7. CDR3 in amino acids: CASSAVTGSGNTIYF. The CDR3 nucleotides read TGTGCCAGCAGCGCGGTGACAGGGTCAGGAAACACCATATATTTT.

This chain connects TRBV11-1 to TRBJ2-5; possibly TRBD1 for D (6 bases). The CDR3 consists of 12 residues. Germline CDR1 SGHAT, CDR2 FQDESV (reference sequence). Trimming took off 7 bases at V and 1 base at J, with 7 bases between the two ends. CDR3 protein: CASTDSQETQYF. The CDR3 DNA follows: TGTGCCAGCACGGACAGCCAAGAGACCCAGTACTTC. The full variable domain, its missing parts supplied by reference TRBV11-1 and TRBJ2-5, is EAEVAQSPRYKITEKSQAVAFWCDPISGHATLYWYRQILGQGPELLVQFQDESVVDDSQLPKDRFSAERLKGVDSTLKIQPAELGDSAMYLCASTDSQETQYFGPGTRLLVL.

The chain recombines TRBV28 with TRBJ2-7; D unresolved. V shed 5 bases and J shed 2 bases, with 7 bases lying between them. CDR3 length equals 12 residues. Germline-derived CDR1 and CDR2 are MDHEN and SYDVKM. The CDR3 bases are TGTGCCAGCAGTACAGTAACCTACGAGCAGTACTTC. Translating it yields CASSTVTYEQYF.

The chain is built from TRBV29-1 and TRBJ2-2; 7 nucleotides align to TRBD1. Germline V CDR1 and CDR2: SQVTM, ANQGSEA. V lost 1 base and J lost 5; bases outside the gene matches: 4. The CDR3 is 14 residues long. This chain's CDR3 is CSVEGQGITGELFF. Written as DNA, the CDR3 is TGCAGCGTTGAAGGACAGGGTATAACCGGGGAGCTGTTTTTT.

The chain links TRBV6-5 to TRBJ2-7; 7 bases are shared with TRBD1. Germline CDR1 is MNHEY and CDR2 is SVGAGI. J gave up 4 bases and V 1 base, and 7 bases lay outside the gene matches. This CDR3 spans 15 amino acids. CDR3 nucleotides: TGTGCCAGCAGTTACTTGGGACAGATTCAATACGAGCAGTACTTC. Its protein product is CASSYLGQIQYEQYF.

This clone was picked up a small number of times. The gene calls are TRBV7-9 and TRBJ1-5; 9 bases fit TRBD1. Germline V gene sequence: CDR1 SEHNR, CDR2 FQNEAQ (reference sequence). Trimming took 4 bases from V and 7 from J; bases not matched to a gene: 11. This CDR3 comprises 16 residues. The CDR3 region is CASSYATRDREQPQHF. CDR3 DNA: TGTGCCAGCAGCTACGCCACCCGGGACAGGGAACAGCCCCAGCATTTT.

This chain joins TRBV15 and TRBJ2-7; D might be TRBD1 (5 bases). CDR1 and CDR2 (germline): LNHNV, YYDKDF (reference sequence). CDR3 length: 15 residues. With 0 bases removed from V and 3 bases from J, the gap between germline ends came to 12 bases. The CDR3 DNA is TGTGCCACCAGCAGAGATAGGGGTAACAACTACGAGCAGTACTTC. Its protein is CATSRDRGNNYEQYF.

V and J are TRBV28 and TRBJ1-2, with 8 positions matching TRBD1. This CDR3 is 12 amino acids long. The V segment lost 10 bases and the J segment 8 bases; nucleotides outside the gene matches: 9. The germline CDR1 and CDR2 sequences are MDHEN and SYDVKM. The CDR3 coding sequence is TGTGCCATTTCGACAGGGGTCGTCGGCTACACCTTC. Its protein is CAISTGVVGYTF.

The J gene is TRBJ2-1, the V gene TRBV5-1; 10 bases map to TRBD1. The CDR3 extends over 14 amino acids. Germline CDR1 is SGHRS and CDR2 is YFSETQ. The J segment lost 10 bases and the V segment lost 3 bases, leaving 7 bases of the junction unmatched. Here the CDR3 DNA reads TGCGCCAGCAGCTCTGGACAGGGGGTGCGGGAGCAGTTCTTC. This encodes CASSSGQGVREQFF. Full variable domain (remainder filled in from reference TRBV5-1 and TRBJ2-1): KAGVTQTPRYLIKTRGQQVTLSCSPISGHRSVSWYQQTPGQGLQFLFEYFSETQRNKGNFPGRFSGRQFSNSRSEMNVSTLELGDSALYLCASSSGQGVREQFFGPGTRLTVL.

This clone has a handful of counts. The chain joins TRBV6-5 to TRBJ1-1, with D possibly being TRBD1 (6 bases). The CDR3 runs to 13 residues. From germline, CDR1 is MNHEY and CDR2 SVGAGI. Trimming took 6 bases from V and 1 from J, leaving 9 bases between them. The CDR3 sequence is CASRRGQNTEAFF. The DNA for the CDR3 is TGTGCCAGCAGACGGGGACAGAACACTGAAGCTTTCTTT.

The rearrangement links TRBV6-2 or TRBV6-3 to TRBJ2-3, with 10 positions matching TRBD2. There are 16 residues in the CDR3. The germline gives CDR1 MNHEY, CDR2 SVGEGT. The V and J ends lost 0 bases and 1 base, in that order; junction bases with no gene match: 1. This CDR3 reads CASSYSGLAGTDTQYF. Written as DNA, the CDR3 is TGTGCCAGCAGTTACTCCGGACTAGCGGGCACAGATACGCAGTATTTT.

The V and J genes are TRBV14 and TRBJ1-2; D is unresolved. Germline assignment: CDR1 SGHDN and CDR2 FVKESK. The CDR3 totals 13 residues. The germline V and J ends were trimmed by 4 bases and 1 base, with 7 bases remaining between them. Written as DNA, the CDR3 is TGTGCCAGCAGCCGCACAGTTAACTATGGCTACACCTTC. It translates to CASSRTVNYGYTF.

The V call is TRBV2, the J call TRBJ1-4, with a weak D call TRBD1 (6 bases). V was cut by 8 bases and J by 5 bases, with 12 bases left in between. Germline values: CDR1 SNHLY, CDR2 FYNNEI. The CDR3 is made up of 13 amino acids. CDR3 sequence: CASARDTNEKLFF. The CDR3 nucleotides are TGTGCCAGCGCCCGGGACACCAATGAAAAACTGTTTTTT.

The chain uses TRBV5-1 and TRBJ2-7; 8 bases are shared with TRBD1. V lost 1 base to trimming and J lost 0 bases; unmatched junction nucleotides: 6. The CDR3 is 16 amino acids. Per germline, CDR1 SGHRS and CDR2 YFSETQ. The CDR3 DNA reads TGCGCCAGCAGCTTGAAGGCGGGACAGGTCTCCTACGAGCAGTACTTC. Protein sequence: CASSLKAGQVSYEQYF.

The V and J genes are TRBV11-2 and TRBJ2-5; D not certain. Trimming pared 1 base from V and 5 bases from J, leaving 8 bases between. Germline loops: CDR1 SGHAT, CDR2 FQNNGV. CDR3 length: 13 residues. The CDR3 reads CASSLVVYETQYF. As DNA, the CDR3 is TGTGCCAGCAGCTTAGTTGTGTATGAGACCCAGTACTTC.

The chain recombines TRBV2 with TRBJ2-7; 9 bases match TRBD2. Germline V gives CDR1 SNHLY, CDR2 FYNNEI. This CDR3 region has 15 residues. V lost 4 bases to trimming and J lost 5 bases; unmatched junction nucleotides: 9. The DNA of the CDR3 is TGTGCCAGCAGTGTCGCGCGGGGGGGGCTCAACGAGCAGTACTTC. Translating it yields CASSVARGGLNEQYF.

The V call is TRBV24-1, the J call TRBJ2-1; D is uncertain. The CDR3 runs 13 residues. Germline lookup yields CDR1 KGHDR and CDR2 SFDVKD. Trimming shortened V by 5 bases and J by 4 bases, and 8 bases separated the two germline ends. The CDR3 region has the DNA TGTGCCACCAGTGTTAGTCCTTACAATGAGCAGTTCTTC. Encoded protein: CATSVSPYNEQFF.

The chain recombines TRBV7-9 with TRBJ2-3; TRBD2 might be the D (5 bases). Trimming cost V 1 base and J 4 bases, with 6 bases left between them. Germline lookup yields CDR1 SEHNR and CDR2 FQNEAQ (reference sequence). This CDR3 region has 13 residues. CDR3 protein: CASSLGEPDTQYF. In DNA form, the CDR3 reads TGTGCCAGCAGCTTAGGGGAGCCAGATACGCAGTATTTT.

The J gene is TRBJ1-4, the V gene TRBV2, with TRBD1 matching 7 bases. The CDR3 has 14 residues. Germline assignment: CDR1 SNHLY and CDR2 FYNNEI. Losses at the gene ends were 4 bases for V and 2 bases for J; bases not matched to a gene: 1. Here the CDR3 DNA reads TGTGCCAGCAGTGGACAGGGCACTAATGAAAAACTGTTTTTT. Protein sequence: CASSGQGTNEKLFF.

The rearrangement joins TRBV10-2 to TRBJ1-4, with TRBD1 as a possible D gene (6 bases). CDR3 length equals 15 residues. V lost 2 bases, J lost 10 bases, and 17 bases lay in between. Germline V gene lookup returns CDR1 WSHSY and CDR2 SAAADI. The DNA for the CDR3 is TGCGCCAGCAGTGAGGAAGGGGGGGGCCCTGGAAAACTGTTTTTT. Translating it yields CASSEEGGGPGKLFF.

This sequence joins TRBV4-2 and TRBJ2-1; D possibly corresponds to TRBD2 (6 bases). V gave up 3 bases and J gave up 0 bases, with 18 bases separating them. The CDR3 extends over 18 amino acids. Germline V gene lookup returns CDR1 LGHNA and CDR2 YNFKEQ. This chain's CDR3 is CASSQTAASDSSYNEQFF. The DNA of the CDR3 is TGTGCCAGCAGCCAGACTGCCGCTAGCGACAGCTCCTACAATGAGCAGTTCTTC.

This rearrangement joins TRBV10-1 to TRBJ2-1; TRBD2 matches at 13 bases. The length of the CDR3 is 16 residues. Germline V gives CDR1 WNHNN, CDR2 SYGVQD (reference sequence). J lost 5 bases, V lost 9 bases, and 10 bases had no gene match. CDR3: CASSGTSGASNNEQFF. As DNA, the CDR3 is TGCGCCAGTAGCGGGACTAGCGGGGCGTCGAACAATGAGCAGTTCTTC.

J is TRBJ1-6 and V is TRBV6-1; TRBD1 matches at 7 bases. The length of the CDR3 is 14 residues. Germline CDR1 is MNHNS and CDR2 is SASEGT. V shed 3 bases and J 10 bases; nucleotides not matched to a gene: 6. The CDR3 loop is CASSEIDRASPLHF. CDR3 bases: TGTGCCAGCAGTGAGATAGACAGGGCATCACCCCTCCACTTT.

This clone has just one count. CDR3 amino acids: CASSPQGANTEAFF. The CDR3 nucleotides are TGTGCCAGCAGCCCCCAGGGCGCGAACACTGAAGCTTTCTTT. This rearrangement joins TRBV7-8 to TRBJ1-1, with D possibly being TRBD1 (5 bases). CDR3 length: 14 amino acids. The ends were cut back, 5 bases at V and 1 base at J, with 11 bases in the middle. CDR1 and CDR2 (germline): SGHVS, FQNEAQ.

The V gene is TRBV9, the J gene TRBJ1-1; the D is unclear. V gave up 5 bases and J gave up 4 bases, with 12 bases separating them. Germline values: CDR1 SGDLS, CDR2 YYNGEE. The CDR3 has 13 amino acids. CDR3: CASSPYPGTEAFF. CDR3 in DNA: TGTGCCAGCAGTCCATATCCGGGCACTGAAGCTTTCTTT.